Following are 18 T cell receptor beta chains from one sample sequenced in a study of OX40 agonist ivuxolimab in advanced cancers. Measured with immunoSEQ multiplex PCR; TCRdb has only the in-frame clones, and not every one. The table shows 25,000 to 35,000 clones, with 87% occurring only once. The sample consisted of CD4+ or CD8+ T cells sorted from blood, taken in a trial of the OX40 agonist ivuxolimab. The origin of the receptors is an adult with an advanced solid tumor such as melanoma, head and neck, liver or kidney cancer.

The chain employs TRBV2 and TRBJ1-1, with D perhaps TRBD1 (5 bases). V gave up 10 bases and J gave up 0 bases, with 9 bases separating them. The CDR3 sequence is 12 residues long. In germline, CDR1 is SNHLY, CDR2 FYNNEI. The CDR3 region has the DNA TGTGCCACCCTACAGGTGAACACTGAAGCTTTCTTT. This gives the protein CATLQVNTEAFF.

J is TRBJ2-1 and V is TRBV9; 7 bases line up with TRBD2. The CDR3 runs to 14 residues. CDR1 and CDR2 from the germline V gene are SGDLS and YYNGEE. V shed 0 bases and J 5 bases; nucleotides not matched to a gene: 2. The CDR3 nucleotides are TGTGCCAGCAGCGTAGGTCTAGCGGACAATGAGCAGTTCTTC. It encodes CASSVGLADNEQFF.

The V gene is TRBV4-1, the J gene TRBJ2-7; D might be TRBD2 (6 bases). Trimming took 2 bases from V and 4 from J, leaving 12 bases between them. The CDR3 sequence is 14 residues long. Germline V gene sequence: CDR1 MGHRA, CDR2 YSYEKL. The DNA for the CDR3 is TGCGCCAGCAGCCAAACGGAGGGTAGGTACGAGCAGTACTTC. It encodes CASSQTEGRYEQYF.

The chain is built from TRBV6-5 and TRBJ2-3; 7 bases align to TRBD2. Germline loops: CDR1 MNHEY, CDR2 SVGAGI. With 7 bases clipped from V and 7 bases from J, the junction kept 11 bases outside the gene matches. This CDR3 has 14 residues. The CDR3 DNA reads as TGTGCCAGCACCTGGGGGAGGGCCCAGCATACGCAGTATTTT. Translating it yields CASTWGRAQHTQYF.

The chain couples TRBV9 to TRBJ2-3, with D perhaps matching TRBD2 (5 bases). The V end lost 0 bases, the J end lost 2 bases, and 7 bases lay between the germline ends. The CDR3 consists of 14 residues. Germline CDR1 is SGDLS and CDR2 is YYNGEE. CDR3 amino acids: CASSVGDYTDTQYF. Here the CDR3 DNA reads TGTGCCAGCAGCGTAGGAGACTACACAGATACGCAGTATTTT.

V usage is TRBV7-3 and J usage is TRBJ2-3, with D unclear. This CDR3 has 14 residues. Germline CDR1 and CDR2: SGHTA and FQGTGA. V gave up 1 base and J gave up 3 bases, with 8 bases separating them. In DNA, the CDR3 is TGTGCCAGCAGCTTAATCCCTTCAACAGATACGCAGTATTTT. It specifies CASSLIPSTDTQYF.

This chain connects TRBV15 to TRBJ2-5; 7 nucleotides match TRBD2. Losses at the gene ends were 0 bases for V and 1 base for J; bases not matched to a gene: 5. CDR3 length: 16 residues. Germline CDR1 LNHNV, CDR2 YYDKDF (reference sequence). The CDR3 DNA reads as TGTGCCACCAGCAGAGATGGACTAGTAGTCCAAGAGACCCAGTACTTC. This gives the protein CATSRDGLVVQETQYF.

This chain joins TRBV27 and TRBJ2-7, with 7 bases fitting TRBD1. The ends lost 5 bases at V and 0 bases at J; junction bases unmatched: 7. The CDR3 is made up of 15 amino acids. Germline CDR1 reads MNHEY; CDR2 reads SMNVEV (reference sequence). The CDR3 region has the DNA TGTGCCAGCAGTCTCGGGACAGCCAACTCCTACGAGCAGTACTTC. Amino acids: CASSLGTANSYEQYF.

This chain uses TRBV27 with TRBJ2-7, with 10 bases fitting TRBD2. Germline V gene sequence: CDR1 MNHEY, CDR2 SMNVEV (reference sequence). The CDR3 extends over 15 amino acids. The V segment lost 3 bases and the J segment 3 bases; nucleotides outside the gene matches: 5. CDR3 DNA: TGTGCCAGCAGTTTCTCTAGCGGGAGTGTCTACGAGCAGTACTTC. This codes for CASSFSSGSVYEQYF.

The chain combines TRBV7-9 with TRBJ1-1, with D tentatively TRBD1 (5 bases). The CDR3 is made up of 17 amino acids. Per the germline V gene, CDR1 is SEHNR and CDR2 is FQNEAQ (reference sequence). V lost 0 bases to trimming and J lost 0 bases, with 14 bases between them. The CDR3 coding sequence is TGTGCCAGCAGCTTAGCCCGGGACGTGTTAATGAACACTGAAGCTTTCTTT. Residues: CASSLARDVLMNTEAFF.

This chain connects TRBV7-2 to TRBJ1-1; weak D call: TRBD1 (6 bases). Trimming took off 1 base at V and 4 bases at J, with 10 bases between the two ends. Germline CDR1 reads SGHTA; CDR2 reads FQGNSA. The length of the CDR3 is 14 residues. As DNA, the CDR3 is TGTGCCAGCAGCTTAGAGGGGGGAGGCACTGAAGCTTTCTTT. This sequence encodes CASSLEGGGTEAFF.

The rearrangement links TRBV5-1 to TRBJ2-1, with D perhaps TRBD2 (6 bases). The CDR3 contains 12 residues. V was pared by 0 bases and J by 13 bases, with 11 bases between. The germline CDR1 and CDR2 sequences are SGHRS and YFSETQ. The CDR3 loop is CASSLAGDGQFF. The CDR3 coding sequence is TGCGCCAGCAGCTTGGCGGGGGACGGACAGTTCTTC. The full variable domain, in which reference TRBV5-1 and TRBJ2-1 provide the parts outside the CDR3, is KAGVTQTPRYLIKTRGQQVTLSCSPISGHRSVSWYQQTPGQGLQFLFEYFSETQRNKGNFPGRFSGRQFSNSRSEMNVSTLELGDSALYLCASSLAGDGQFFGPGTRLTVL.

This chain joins TRBV28 and TRBJ2-7; D remains unclear. This CDR3 is 13 amino acids long. The germline gives CDR1 MDHEN, CDR2 SYDVKM. V lost 5 bases and J 6 bases, leaving 14 bases between the germline ends. This chain's CDR3 is CASSPLLVGEQYF. CDR3 sequence (DNA): TGTGCCAGCAGTCCTTTACTCGTGGGCGAGCAGTACTTC.

The chain links TRBV7-2 to TRBJ1-1; D perhaps matches TRBD1 (5 bases). This CDR3 region has 16 residues. V was trimmed by 10 bases and J by 5 bases, leaving 26 bases between them. The germline V gene has CDR1 SGHTA and CDR2 FQGNSA. CDR3 coding DNA: TGTGCCACCCTACCAGGGTCGGGGGGTCTGACGACTGAAGCTTTCTTT. It is translated as CATLPGSGGLTTEAFF.

V usage is TRBV6-5 and J usage is TRBJ2-2, with 8 bases lining up with TRBD2. Germline V gene sequence: CDR1 MNHEY, CDR2 SVGAGI. This CDR3 is built from 14 residues. Trimming cost V 6 bases and J 6 bases; bases outside gene matches: 6. The CDR3 nucleotides read TGTGCCAGCAGAGGGACTAGTGGAGCCGGGGAGCTGTTTTTT. Protein: CASRGTSGAGELFF.

The chain combines TRBV19 with TRBJ2-7, with TRBD1 identical over 8 bases. V shed 7 bases, J shed 3 bases, and the junction held 8 bases outside the gene matches. There are 14 residues in the CDR3. In germline, CDR1 is LNHDA, CDR2 SQIVND (reference sequence). CDR3 DNA sequence: TGTGCCAGTAAACGGACAGGGCCCTACTACGAGCAGTACTTC. This codes for CASKRTGPYYEQYF.

This clone was counted once. The rearrangement links TRBV4-1 to TRBJ2-7, with 9 bases matching TRBD1. Germline CDR1 is MGHRA and CDR2 is YSYEKL. Trimming at V came to 3 bases and at J to 7 bases, leaving 10 bases not matched to a gene. This CDR3 is 15 amino acids long. The CDR3, as DNA: TGCGCCAGCAGCCACCCACAGGGGGCGGGGGTGGAGCAGTACTTC. As protein: CASSHPQGAGVEQYF.

CDR3 bases: TGTGCCAGCAGTTTAGGCCCGGTATACTACGAGCAGTACTTC. This encodes CASSLGPVYYEQYF. The chain uses TRBV27 and TRBJ2-7; no clear D gene. Trimming took 2 bases from V and 3 from J, leaving 11 bases between them. Germline V CDR1 and CDR2: MNHEY, SMNVEV (reference sequence). There are 14 residues in the CDR3.